This T cell receptor beta chain derives from a study of T cells after yellow fever vaccination. The CDR3 runs 14 residues. V was cut by 5 bases and J by 1 base, with 11 bases left in between. TCRdb fed the 5' RACE reads into MiXCR, producing one record per CDR3 protein. The sample holds some 220,000 distinct CDR3 sequences, 2.5% to 3.5% seen once. Many counts were recorded for this clonotype. The chain has TRBV12-3 or TRBV12-4 and TRBJ2-5; perhaps TRBD2 as D (5 bases). The sequence was collected from a man between 18 and 35 years old who received the YFV17D yellow fever vaccine. The material sequenced was CD4+ T cells sorted from PBMCs, taken 10 days after the yellow fever booster vaccination. The CDR3, as DNA: TGTGCCAGCAGTAGAGGGTTCCGCCAAGAGACCCAGTACTTC. It encodes CASSRGFRQETQYF.